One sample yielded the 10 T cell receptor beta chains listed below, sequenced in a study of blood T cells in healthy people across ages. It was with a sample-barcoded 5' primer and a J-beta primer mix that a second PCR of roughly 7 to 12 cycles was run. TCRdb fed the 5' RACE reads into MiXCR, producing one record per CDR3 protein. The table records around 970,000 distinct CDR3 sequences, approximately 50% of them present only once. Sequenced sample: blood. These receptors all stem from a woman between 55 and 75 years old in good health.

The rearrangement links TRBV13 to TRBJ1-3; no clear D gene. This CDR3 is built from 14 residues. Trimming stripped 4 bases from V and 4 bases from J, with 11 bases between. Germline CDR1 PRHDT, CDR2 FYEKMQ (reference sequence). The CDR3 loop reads CASSSRLTGNTIYF. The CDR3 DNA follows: TGTGCCAGCAGCTCCCGTTTGACGGGAAACACCATATATTTT.

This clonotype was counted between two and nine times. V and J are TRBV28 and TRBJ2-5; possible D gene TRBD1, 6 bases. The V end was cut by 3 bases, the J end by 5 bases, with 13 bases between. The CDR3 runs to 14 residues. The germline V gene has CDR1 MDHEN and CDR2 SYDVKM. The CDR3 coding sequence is TGTGCCAGCAGTTTTTTCACAGGGTGGGAGACCCAGTACTTC. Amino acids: CASSFFTGWETQYF.

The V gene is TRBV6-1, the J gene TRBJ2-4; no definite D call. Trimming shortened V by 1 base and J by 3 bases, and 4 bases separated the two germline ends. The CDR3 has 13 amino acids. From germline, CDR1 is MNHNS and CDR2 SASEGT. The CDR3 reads CASSEVNKNIQYF. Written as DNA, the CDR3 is TGTGCCAGCAGTGAAGTGAACAAAAACATTCAGTACTTC.

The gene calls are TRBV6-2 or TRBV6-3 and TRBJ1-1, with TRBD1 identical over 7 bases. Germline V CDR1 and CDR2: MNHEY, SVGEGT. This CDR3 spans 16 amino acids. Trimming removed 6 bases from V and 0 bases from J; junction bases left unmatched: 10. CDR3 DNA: TGTGCCAGCAGGAGAAACCGGGACAGCCTGAACACTGAAGCTTTCTTT. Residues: CASRRNRDSLNTEAFF.

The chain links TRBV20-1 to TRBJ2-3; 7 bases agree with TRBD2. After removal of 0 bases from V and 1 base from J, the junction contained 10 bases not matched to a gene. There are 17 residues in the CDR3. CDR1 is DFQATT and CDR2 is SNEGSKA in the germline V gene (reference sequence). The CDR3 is CSARDWGVAGRTDTQYF. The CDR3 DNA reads TGCAGTGCTAGAGATTGGGGAGTAGCGGGTCGCACAGATACGCAGTATTTT.

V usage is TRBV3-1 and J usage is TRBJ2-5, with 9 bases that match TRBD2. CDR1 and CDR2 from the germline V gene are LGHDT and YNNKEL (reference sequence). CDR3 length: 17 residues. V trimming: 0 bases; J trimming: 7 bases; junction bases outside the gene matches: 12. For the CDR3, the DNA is TGTGCCAGCAGCCAAGAACGGCTAGCGGGAATGTACGGGACCCAGTACTTC. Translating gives CASSQERLAGMYGTQYF.

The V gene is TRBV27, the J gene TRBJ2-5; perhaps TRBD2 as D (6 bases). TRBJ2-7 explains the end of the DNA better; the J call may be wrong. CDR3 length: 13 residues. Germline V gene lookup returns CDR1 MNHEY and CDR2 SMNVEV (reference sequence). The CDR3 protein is CATGGAPTYEQYF. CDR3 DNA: TGTGCCACCGGGGGAGCACCTACCTACGAGCAGTACTTC.

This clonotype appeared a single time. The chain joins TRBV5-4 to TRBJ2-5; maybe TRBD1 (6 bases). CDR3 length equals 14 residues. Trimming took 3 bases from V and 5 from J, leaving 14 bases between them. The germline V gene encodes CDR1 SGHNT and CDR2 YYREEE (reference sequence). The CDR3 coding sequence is TGTGCCAGCAGCTCCAGGGGTAGGGGGGAGACCCAGTACTTC. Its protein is CASSSRGRGETQYF. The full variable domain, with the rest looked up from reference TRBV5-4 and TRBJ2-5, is ETGVTQSPTHLIKTRGQQVTLRCSSQSGHNTVSWYQQALGQGPQFIFQYYREEENGRGNFPPRFSGLQFPNYSSELNVNALELDDSALYLCASSSRGRGETQYFGPGTRLLVL.

CDR3 in DNA: TGCAGTGCTCCTACACCGGGACTAGCTGCCTACGAGCAGTACTTC. Amino acid sequence: CSAPTPGLAAYEQYF. J is TRBJ2-5 and V is TRBV20-1; 9 bases are shared with TRBD2. The J call may be faulty, since TRBJ2-7 better matches the DNA end. The germline CDR1 and CDR2 sequences are DFQATT and SNEGSKA (reference sequence). This CDR3 spans 15 amino acids.

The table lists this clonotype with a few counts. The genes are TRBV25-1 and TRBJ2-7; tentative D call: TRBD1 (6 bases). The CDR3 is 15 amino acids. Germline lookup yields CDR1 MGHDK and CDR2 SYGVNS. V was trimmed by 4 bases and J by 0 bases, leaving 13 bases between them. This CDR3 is CASSGGQRNSYEQYF. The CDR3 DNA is TGTGCCAGCAGTGGGGGACAACGAAACTCCTACGAGCAGTACTTC.